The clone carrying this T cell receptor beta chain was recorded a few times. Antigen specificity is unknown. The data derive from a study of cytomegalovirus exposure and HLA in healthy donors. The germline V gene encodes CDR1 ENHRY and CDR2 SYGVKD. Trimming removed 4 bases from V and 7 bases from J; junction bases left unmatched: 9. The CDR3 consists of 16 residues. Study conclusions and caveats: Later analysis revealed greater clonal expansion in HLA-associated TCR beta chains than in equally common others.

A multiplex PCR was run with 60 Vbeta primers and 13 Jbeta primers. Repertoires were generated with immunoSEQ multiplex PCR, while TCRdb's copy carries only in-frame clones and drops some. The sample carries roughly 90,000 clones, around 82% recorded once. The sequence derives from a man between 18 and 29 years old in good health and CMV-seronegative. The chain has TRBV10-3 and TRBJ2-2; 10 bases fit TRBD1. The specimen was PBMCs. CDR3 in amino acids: CAISGGTGVNGGELFF. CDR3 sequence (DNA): TGTGCCATCAGTGGGGGGACAGGGGTTAACGGCGGGGAGCTGTTTTTT.